The rows below give T cell receptor beta chains drawn from one sample of a study of T cell responses to AZD1222 COVID-19 vaccine. The data were produced by immunoSEQ multiplex PCR, yet TCRdb's version contains in-frame clones alone and is incomplete. The table shows fewer than 90,000 clones, with about nine tenths occurring only once. This specimen was peripheral blood, taken 28 days after the second AZD1222 dose. The source of these receptors is an adult who received the AZD1222 COVID-19 vaccine. Each CDR3 is given with its conserved first and last residue. A D gene is named only where the DNA matches it firmly. Clone size is shown for a subset of rows, as once, few, many or a class of expanded clone.

V: TRBV18; J: TRBJ1-1; size: .; D: TRBD1; CDR3: CASSPRTGAGTEAFF; DNA: TGTGCCAGCTCACCAAGGACAGGGGCCGGCACTGAAGCTTTCTTT
V: TRBV6-5; J: TRBJ2-7; size: .; D: .; CDR3: CASNQVLVRDHEQYF; DNA: TGTGCCAGCAATCAAGTTCTCGTCAGGGACCACGAGCAGTACTTC
V: TRBV6-4; J: TRBJ2-3; size: .; D: TRBD2; CDR3: CASSDGAGAADTQYF; DNA: TGTGCCAGCAGTGACGGGGCGGGAGCGGCAGATACGCAGTATTTT
V: TRBV11-3; J: TRBJ1-3; size: .; D: .; CDR3: CASSFTSSGNTIYF; DNA: TGTGCCAGCAGCTTCACAAGCTCTGGAAACACCATATATTTT
V: TRBV29-1; J: TRBJ2-1; size: .; D: TRBD1; CDR3: CSVDTITDRPAYEQFF; DNA: TGCAGCGTTGACACCATAACGGACAGGCCGGCGTATGAGCAGTTCTTC
V: TRBV6-4; J: TRBJ2-3; size: few; D: TRBD2; CDR3: CASSDLAGGTDTQYF; DNA: TGTGCCAGCAGTGATTTAGCGGGAGGCACAGATACGCAGTATTTT
V: TRBV24-1; J: TRBJ2-2; size: .; D: .; CDR3: CATSVRTGELFF; DNA: TGTGCCACCAGTGTCCGTACCGGGGAGCTGTTTTTT
V: TRBV7-8; J: TRBJ1-5; size: .; D: .; CDR3: CASSLSVTVENQPQHF; DNA: TGTGCCAGCAGCTTATCGGTGACCGTAGAAAATCAGCCCCAGCATTTT
V: TRBV2; J: TRBJ2-2; size: once; D: TRBD1; CDR3: CASIRQGAATGELFF; DNA: TGTGCCAGCATAAGACAGGGGGCGGCCACCGGGGAGCTGTTTTTT
V: TRBV10-3; J: TRBJ2-7; size: .; D: .; CDR3: CAISDGFLNEQYF; DNA: TGTGCCATCAGTGATGGGTTCCTCAACGAGCAGTACTTC
V: TRBV27; J: TRBJ2-7; size: .; D: .; CDR3: CASSPGTRTYEQYF; DNA: TGTGCCAGCAGTCCCGGGACAAGGACCTACGAGCAGTACTTC
V: TRBV3-1/TRBV3-2; J: TRBJ2-7; size: once; D: TRBD1; CDR3: CASSRREPGQGHEQYF; DNA: TGTGCCAGCAGCCGCCGAGAACCGGGACAGGGACACGAGCAGTACTTC
V: TRBV19; J: TRBJ2-1; size: .; D: .; CDR3: CASGHRSSYNEQFF; DNA: TGTGCCAGTGGGCACAGGAGCTCCTACAATGAGCAGTTCTTC
V: TRBV4-2; J: TRBJ2-7; size: .; D: TRBD1; CDR3: CASSQEKGGYNEQYF; DNA: TGTGCCAGCAGCCAAGAGAAAGGGGGCTACAACGAGCAGTACTTC
V: TRBV6-1; J: TRBJ1-4; size: .; D: .; CDR3: CASSEDRVNEKLFF; DNA: TGTGCCAGCAGTGAAGACAGGGTTAACGAAAAACTGTTTTTT
V: TRBV11-3; J: TRBJ2-3; size: .; D: .; CDR3: CASSLDGEGLQYF; DNA: TGTGCCAGCAGCTTAGACGGAGAGGGGCTACAGTATTTT
V: TRBV12-3/TRBV12-4; J: TRBJ1-2; size: .; D: .; CDR3: CASSFYYGYTF; DNA: TGTGCCAGCAGTTTTTACTATGGCTACACCTTC
V: TRBV28; J: TRBJ2-7; size: .; D: TRBD2; CDR3: CASSFSLAGLSYEQYF; DNA: TGTGCCAGCAGTTTCAGTCTAGCGGGTCTTTCCTACGAGCAGTACTTC
V: TRBV6-8; J: TRBJ2-1; size: once; D: .; CDR3: CASSYGIGGVRNEQFF; DNA: TGTGCCAGCAGTTACGGAATAGGGGGAGTTCGCAATGAGCAGTTCTTC
V: TRBV5-1; J: TRBJ2-3; size: .; D: .; CDR3: CASSLVGRTTDTQYF; DNA: TGCGCCAGCAGCTTGGTGGGGAGAACCACAGATACGCAGTATTTT
V: TRBV6-5; J: TRBJ2-7; size: .; D: TRBD1; CDR3: CASSKDRVGYEQYF; DNA: TGTGCCAGCAGCAAGGACAGGGTGGGCTACGAGCAGTACTTC
V: TRBV7-6; J: TRBJ1-1; size: .; D: .; CDR3: CASSHGGNLDTEAFF; DNA: TGTGCCAGCAGCCATGGGGGGAACTTGGACACTGAAGCTTTCTTT
V: TRBV28; J: TRBJ2-7; size: .; D: .; CDR3: CASSFLGNPYEQYF; DNA: TGTGCCAGCAGTTTTCTCGGGAACCCCTACGAGCAGTACTTC
V: TRBV28; J: TRBJ2-1; size: .; D: .; CDR3: CASSPGAGGIYHEQFF; DNA: TGTGCCAGCAGTCCGGGGGCAGGGGGGATTTACCATGAGCAGTTCTTC
V: TRBV5-1; J: TRBJ2-1; size: .; D: TRBD2; CDR3: CASGLAGVGNNEQFF; DNA: TGCGCCAGCGGACTAGCGGGAGTGGGGAACAATGAGCAGTTCTTC
V: TRBV12-3/TRBV12-4; J: TRBJ1-2; size: .; D: .; CDR3: CASSLRPYGYTF; DNA: TGTGCCAGCAGTTTGCGCCCGTATGGCTACACCTTC
V: TRBV11-2; J: TRBJ1-1; size: .; D: .; CDR3: CASSLYVGGGRGEAFF; DNA: TGTGCCAGCAGCTTATACGTTGGGGGCGGGCGTGGTGAAGCTTTCTTT
V: TRBV19; J: TRBJ1-2; size: .; D: .; CDR3: CATPSDSNYGYTF; DNA: TGTGCCACCCCTTCTGATTCTAACTATGGCTACACCTTC
V: TRBV24-1; J: TRBJ2-3; size: .; D: TRBD2; CDR3: CATSDRLASHTDTQYF; DNA: TGTGCCACCAGTGATCGACTAGCGAGCCACACAGATACGCAGTATTTT
V: TRBV5-4; J: TRBJ1-2; size: .; D: TRBD1; CDR3: CASRQPGQGPYGYTF; DNA: TGTGCCAGCAGACAACCTGGACAGGGCCCCTATGGCTACACCTTC
V: TRBV9; J: TRBJ1-4; size: .; D: TRBD1; CDR3: CASSTQGATNEKLFF; DNA: TGTGCCAGCAGCACCCAGGGGGCAACTAATGAAAAACTGTTTTTT
V: TRBV5-4; J: TRBJ1-5; size: .; D: .; CDR3: CASSLPGQPQHF; DNA: TGTGCCAGCAGCTTACCCGGGCAGCCCCAGCATTTT
V: TRBV7-3; J: TRBJ2-7; size: .; D: TRBD1; CDR3: CASSPQTGQGYEQYF; DNA: TGTGCCAGCAGCCCCCAAACGGGACAGGGCTACGAGCAGTACTTC
V: TRBV4-2; J: TRBJ1-2; size: .; D: TRBD1; CDR3: CASSQDHRQGTYGYTF; DNA: TGTGCCAGCAGCCAAGATCATCGACAGGGGACTTATGGCTACACCTTC
V: TRBV30; J: TRBJ1-1; size: .; D: TRBD1; CDR3: CAWTTGGTEAFF; DNA: TGTGCCTGGACCACAGGGGGGACTGAAGCTTTCTTT
V: TRBV25-1; J: TRBJ2-2; size: medium-sized; D: TRBD2; CDR3: CASSELADTGELFF; DNA: TGTGCCAGCAGTGAACTAGCGGACACCGGGGAGCTGTTTTTT
V: TRBV7-8; J: TRBJ1-2; size: once; D: .; CDR3: CASSLERGSYGYTF; DNA: TGTGCCAGCAGCTTAGAAAGGGGTAGCTATGGCTACACCTTC
V: TRBV29-1; J: TRBJ1-2; size: .; D: TRBD1; CDR3: CSVGGQGAGYGYTF; DNA: TGCAGCGTCGGCGGACAGGGGGCGGGCTATGGCTACACCTTC
V: TRBV29-1; J: TRBJ2-1; size: .; D: .; CDR3: CSVDPGDDLYNEQFF; DNA: TGCAGCGTTGACCCAGGAGACGATCTCTACAATGAGCAGTTCTTC
V: TRBV6-2/TRBV6-3; J: TRBJ1-1; size: once; D: TRBD1; CDR3: CASSSAGGTEAFF; DNA: TGTGCCAGCAGTTCGGCAGGGGGAACTGAAGCTTTCTTT